The entry that follows covers one TCR beta chain sequence. Only in-frame clones appear in the TCRdb table, and some are missing; sequencing was by immunoSEQ multiplex PCR. The profile shows under 1,100,000 clones, approximately 68% of them singletons. The record originates from a study of shared clonotypes between healthy human individuals. The ends were cut back, 4 bases at V and 4 bases at J, with 15 bases in the middle. Per germline, CDR1 SGHNT and CDR2 YYREEE (reference sequence). CDR3 length: 15 amino acids. The rearrangement uses TRBV5-4 and TRBJ1-3; TRBD1 is a possible D gene (5 bases). This clonotype was sampled from a man aged 18-30 years in good health. Sequences were obtained from memory CD4+ T cells sorted from blood. Subset denoted: CD45RA-negative fraction. CDR3 DNA sequence: TGTGCCAGCAGCGGGGCAGGGAAAGGCGGAAACACCATATATTTT. Residues: CASSGAGKGGNTIYF. Together with reference TRBV5-4 and TRBJ1-3, the CDR3 gives the full variable domain: ETGVTQSPTHLIKTRGQQVTLRCSSQSGHNTVSWYQQALGQGPQFIFQYYREEENGRGNFPPRFSGLQFPNYSSELNVNALELDDSALYLCASSGAGKGGNTIYFGEGSWLTVV.